The 9 T cell receptor beta chains below were found in one sample sequenced in a study of shared clonotypes between healthy human individuals. Sequenced by immunoSEQ multiplex PCR; TCRdb stores in-frame clones only, minus some. In the table there are about 2.4 million clones, 80% to 95% of which are singletons. Sequenced sample: naive CD4+ T cells from PBMCs. Subset noted: CD45RA+ positively selected. The receptors were gathered from a young man in good health. Some clones in this sample may be carry-over from other donors' samples.

The chain combines TRBV5-5 with TRBJ2-1, with 9 bases aligning to TRBD1. The CDR3 sequence is 14 residues long. Per germline, CDR1 SGHKS and CDR2 YYEKEE (reference sequence). J was trimmed by 9 bases and V by 3 bases; bases with no gene match: 7. DNA of the CDR3: TGTGCCAGCAGCTCGTATGGGACAGGGTCTGAGCAGTTCTTC. It yields the protein CASSSYGTGSEQFF.

V gene TRBV28 combines with J gene TRBJ1-3; tentatively, D is TRBD1 (6 bases). The CDR3 is 13 residues long. Germline values: CDR1 MDHEN, CDR2 SYDVKM. V dropped 5 bases and J dropped 3 bases, with 8 bases sitting between them. For the CDR3, the DNA is TGTGCCAGCAGTGGGGGCCGTGGAAACACCATATATTTT. It codes for CASSGGRGNTIYF. The variable domain in full, with the rest retrieved from reference TRBV28 and TRBJ1-3, is DVKVTQSSRYLVKRTGEKVFLECVQDMDHENMFWYRQDPGLGLRLIYFSYDVKMKEKGDIPEGYSVSREKKERFSLILESASTNQTSMYLCASSGGRGNTIYFGEGSWLTVV.

The genes are TRBV5-4 and TRBJ2-2; either TRBD1 or TRBD2 may fit D (5 bases each). The CDR3 length is 17 residues. CDR1 SGHNT and CDR2 YYREEE come from the germline V gene (reference sequence). Between the trimmed V and J ends, which lost 2 bases and 3 bases, there was a span of 17 bases. The CDR3 reads CASSFGPLLGDTGELFF. CDR3 nucleotide sequence: TGTGCCAGCAGCTTTGGGCCGCTCTTGGGGGACACCGGGGAGCTGTTTTTT.

The chain links TRBV7-9 to TRBJ2-1; no clear D gene. The V and J ends lost 8 bases and 6 bases respectively, with 8 bases between them. Per germline, CDR1 SEHNR and CDR2 FQNEAQ (reference sequence). The CDR3 has 11 amino acids. In DNA, the CDR3 is TGTGCCAGCCAAGACTCCAATGAGCAGTTCTTC. This encodes CASQDSNEQFF.

J is TRBJ2-3 and V is TRBV7-9; 7 bases map to TRBD2. Trimming took 2 bases from V and 4 from J; bases not matched to a gene: 9. CDR3 length: 16 residues. Germline CDR1 SEHNR, CDR2 FQNEAQ (reference sequence). DNA of the CDR3: TGTGCCAGCAGCTTATCTGGCGGGAGTGCATCAGATACGCAGTATTTT. The encoded protein is CASSLSGGSASDTQYF.

This rearrangement joins TRBV9 to TRBJ1-4; 7 bases are shared with TRBD1. Trimming took 0 bases from V and 8 from J; bases not matched to a gene: 4. Germline CDR1 is SGDLS and CDR2 is YYNGEE. CDR3 length: 14 residues. This CDR3 reads CASSVDRGREKLFF. The DNA of the CDR3 is TGTGCCAGCAGCGTAGACAGGGGCCGCGAAAAACTGTTTTTT.

The chain combines TRBV11-3 with TRBJ2-3; 12 nucleotides align to TRBD2. Per germline, CDR1 SGHNT and CDR2 YENEEA. The CDR3 length is 16 residues. The V gene end was trimmed by 1 base and the J gene end by 4 bases; junction bases not matched to a gene: 3. This CDR3 reads CASSLGLAGEADTQYF. The CDR3 DNA sequence: TGTGCCAGCAGCTTAGGACTAGCGGGAGAGGCAGATACGCAGTATTTT.

The chain employs TRBV7-9 and TRBJ2-3, with a weak D call TRBD1 (6 bases). The V and J ends lost 10 bases and 4 bases respectively, with 15 bases between them. CDR3 length: 13 residues. CDR1 and CDR2 (germline): SEHNR, FQNEAQ (reference sequence). The CDR3 spells CATSRGWADTQYF. For the CDR3, the DNA is TGTGCCACCTCAAGGGGGTGGGCAGATACGCAGTATTTT.

The V and J genes are TRBV6-6 and TRBJ1-5; TRBD1 aligns across 7 bases. The V and J ends lost 2 bases and 3 bases, in that order; junction bases with no gene match: 7. This CDR3 region has 16 residues. The V gene's germline CDR1 is MNHNY and CDR2 SVGAGI (reference sequence). This chain's CDR3 is CASSYTNTGANQPQHF. CDR3 nucleotide sequence: TGTGCCAGCAGTTACACGAATACAGGGGCCAATCAGCCCCAGCATTTT.